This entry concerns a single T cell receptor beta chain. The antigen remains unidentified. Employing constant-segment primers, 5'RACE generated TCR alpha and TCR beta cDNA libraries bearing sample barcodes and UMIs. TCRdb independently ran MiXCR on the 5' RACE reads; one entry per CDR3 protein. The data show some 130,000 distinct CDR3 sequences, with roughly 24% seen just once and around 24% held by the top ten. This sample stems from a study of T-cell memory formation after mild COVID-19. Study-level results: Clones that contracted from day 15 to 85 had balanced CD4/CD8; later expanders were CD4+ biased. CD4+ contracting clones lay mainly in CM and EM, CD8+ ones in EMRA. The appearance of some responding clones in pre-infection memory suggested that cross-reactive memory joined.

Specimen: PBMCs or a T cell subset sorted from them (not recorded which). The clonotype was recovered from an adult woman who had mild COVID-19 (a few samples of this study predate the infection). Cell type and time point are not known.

The CDR3 coding sequence is TGTGCCACCAGCAGAGATTGGCCAGGGGACTATGGCTACACCTTC. Amino acids: CATSRDWPGDYGYTF. The rearrangement links TRBV15 to TRBJ1-2, with D tentatively TRBD1 (6 bases). Germline V gene lookup returns CDR1 LNHNV and CDR2 YYDKDF (reference sequence). CDR3 length: 15 amino acids. Trimming took off 0 bases at V and 3 bases at J, with 11 bases between the two ends.